This T cell receptor beta chain was sequenced in a study of blood T cells in healthy people across ages. Broader study findings: When set beside aged donors, long-lived donors presented more naive CD4+ cells and higher diversity.

Worth noting for this clonotype: Its antigen is unidentified.

This CDR3 has 16 amino acids. Trimming left V 6 bases short and J 2 bases short, with 17 bases between. The authors extracted at least 6 micrograms of total RNA per sample. A sample-barcoded 5' primer and a J-beta primer mix were used in a second PCR of about 6 to 11 cycles. A 12-random-nucleotide template-switch adaptor tagged each cDNA molecule. TCRdb re-analysed the 5' RACE reads in MiXCR, keeping a single row per CDR3 protein. The sample gives under 750,000 distinct CDR3 sequences, 40% to 50% of which show up once; 20% to 25% is in the top ten. This chain connects TRBV12-3 or TRBV12-4 to TRBJ2-1; D possibly corresponds to TRBD1 (6 bases). The origin of this receptor is a man older than 75 in good health. The specimen sequenced was blood. CDR3 loop: CASSQRGWETYNEQFF. CDR3 bases: TGTGCCAGCAGCCAAAGGGGGTGGGAGACCTACAATGAGCAGTTCTTC.